Below are 8 T cell receptor beta chains sequenced from a single sample in a study of shared clonotypes between healthy human individuals. Clones were read by immunoSEQ multiplex PCR, and TCRdb kept only the in-frame ones, dropping some. This sample has about 490,000 clones, with 76% found just once. The sample comprised PBMCs. These receptors came from a woman in her thirties or forties in good health. Some clones in this sample may be carry-over from other donors' samples.

The chain carries TRBV7-2 and TRBJ2-7, with 7 nucleotides matching TRBD2. CDR3 size: 14 residues. V was clipped by 5 bases and J by 2 bases; unmatched bases: 6. Germline loops: CDR1 SGHTA, CDR2 FQGNSA. The chain's CDR3 is CASSPILATYEQYF. The CDR3 region has the DNA TGTGCCAGCAGCCCAATACTAGCGACCTACGAGCAGTACTTC.

J is TRBJ1-5 and V is TRBV10-2; D is perhaps TRBD1 (6 bases). There are 17 residues in the CDR3. Germline CDR1 and CDR2: WSHSY and SAAADI. V lost 3 bases, J lost 5 bases, and 20 bases lay in between. This CDR3 is CASSDYSMTGFDQPQHF. In DNA form, the CDR3 reads TGCGCCAGCAGTGATTACTCTATGACAGGTTTCGATCAGCCCCAGCATTTT.

The J gene is TRBJ2-3, the V gene TRBV7-6; D gene unclear. Germline V gene lookup returns CDR1 SGHVS and CDR2 FNYEAQ. The CDR3 totals 15 residues. With 3 bases removed from V and 1 base from J, the gap between germline ends came to 11 bases. CDR3 sequence: CASSLYPQGTDTQYF. The CDR3 DNA follows: TGTGCCAGCAGCTTGTACCCGCAGGGCACAGATACGCAGTATTTT.

This chain uses TRBV21-1 with TRBJ2-7; the table's TRBD2 call for D was not verified on the DNA. TRBV21-1 is classified as a pseudogene. This CDR3 comprises 14 residues. The CDR3 DNA follows: TGTGCCAGCAGCAATCCGACTATCTCCTACGAGCAGTACTTC. This gives the protein CASSNPTISYEQYF.

This sequence joins TRBV5-4 and TRBJ2-3; D gene uncertain. The V gene lost 3 bases and the J gene lost 0 bases, with 8 bases spanning the gap. The CDR3 length is 14 residues. Germline CDR1 is SGHNT and CDR2 is YYREEE (reference sequence). The CDR3 nucleotides read TGTGCCAGCAGCTGGGGTGGGAGCACAGATACGCAGTATTTT. Amino acids: CASSWGGSTDTQYF.

V gene TRBV30 combines with J gene TRBJ1-1; a possible D gene is TRBD1 (6 bases). The germline CDR1 and CDR2 sequences are GTSNPN and SVGIG (reference sequence). The V gene lost 5 bases and the J gene lost 10 bases, with 14 bases spanning the gap. The CDR3 totals 11 residues. CDR3: CAWARGSSAFF. The CDR3 DNA follows: TGTGCCTGGGCCAGGGGCAGTTCAGCTTTCTTT. The full variable domain, completed using reference TRBV30 and TRBJ1-1, is SQTIHQWPATLVQPVGSPLSLECTVEGTSNPNLYWYRQAAGRGLQLLFYSVGIGQISSEVPQNLSASRPQDRQFILSSKKLLLSDSGFYLCAWARGSSAFFGQGTRLTVV.

In regard to this clone: With a far larger clone one base away, a read error is the likely cause. The same CDR3 can be traced to other DNA sequences in this sample. The chain has TRBV6-4 and TRBJ2-6, with 8 positions matching TRBD2. The length of the CDR3 is 15 residues. Germline lookup yields CDR1 MRHNA and CDR2 SNTAGT. This chain's CDR3 is CASAAGAAGANVLTF. The CDR3 coding sequence is TGCGCCAGCGCAGCGGGAGCTGCTGGGGCCAACGTCCTGACTTTC.

The V and J genes are TRBV19 and TRBJ1-4, with D unresolved. Trimming took off 7 bases at V and 11 bases at J, with 17 bases between the two ends. This CDR3 spans 13 amino acids. Germline V gene lookup returns CDR1 LNHDA and CDR2 SQIVND (reference sequence). The CDR3 spells CASNYAEERKLFF. Written as DNA, the CDR3 is TGTGCCAGTAACTATGCCGAGGAACGGAAACTGTTTTTT.